This T cell receptor beta chain was obtained from a study of type 1 regulatory T cells. Study details: T-allo10 is a Tr1-enriched, alloantigen-specific CD4 T cell product made in vitro. Study-wide findings and caveats: Compared with non-type 1 regulatory T cells, type 1 regulatory T cells showed a more restricted TCR repertoire.

Using its own MiXCR run on the reads, TCRdb lists one record per CDR3 protein. In the table there are 60,000 to 70,000 distinct CDR3 sequences, around 49% of which are singletons. Points on this clonotype: No antigen is known for it.

Germline V CDR1 and CDR2: SEHNR, FQNEAQ (reference sequence). The CDR3 covers 12 residues. V gave up 5 bases and J gave up 5 bases, with 8 bases separating them. The receptor comes from a human donor in good health. Sequences were obtained from cultured non-Tr1 T cells, either the whole culture or a sorted T cell fraction (not recorded which). The chain is built from TRBV7-9 and TRBJ2-3; D uncertain. CDR3 nucleotides: TGTGCCAGCAGCACAAGTAGAGATACGCAGTATTTT. Protein product: CASSTSRDTQYF.